The TCR beta chain described here comes from a study of cytomegalovirus exposure and HLA in healthy donors (TCRdb year 2017). About the investigation overall: An earlier analysis of several hundred of the donors reported approximately 270 Gb of sequence data and 100 million to 130 million unique TCR beta sequences from about 200 million T cells. Roughly 300 gigabases of sequencing data and tens of millions of unique TCR sequences were included in an early release covering 500 to 750 HLA-typed donors. Among the roughly 400 genotyped donors, around 81% belonged to the genetic ancestry cluster associated with self-reported Caucasian donors. The aim of the study was to test whether cataloging public T cell receptors could identify signatures of past pathogen exposure. Using immunosequencing, the study profiled T cell repertoires from 640 or so subjects and related those repertoires to cytomegalovirus serostatus. A separate validation cohort of 90 to 150 different subjects was used in addition to the approximately 640-subject first cohort. To predict cytomegalovirus infection status, the study brought together high-throughput TCR immunosequencing, statistical association of individual TCRs with disease status, and machine learning. To study patterns of TCR occurrence, a later analysis re-analyzed previously published TCR beta repertoires from around 700 donors and added high-resolution HLA genotyping. The later analysis used no new phenotypic data to find candidate immune exposures, relying instead on TCR beta sequences and their occurrence across donors. In an earlier analysis of 587 of the donors, high-throughput TCR beta sequencing was used to judge whether each TCR beta V gene segment behaved as functional or pseudogenic. Donor age, sex, ethnicity and CMV serostatus were compiled together with the repertoire data. A later genetic analysis used genome-wide SNP genotypes for about 60% of the 666 donors, treating that subset as a discovery cohort. All discovery cohort repertoires had been generated on a single sequencing platform. HLA typing included class I and class II loci at four-digit resolution. The number of typed donors differed by locus: about 629-630 for A, B, C, DRB1 and DQB1; about 520 for DQA1; over 600 for DPA1; and roughly 470 for DPB1. Roughly five DR-DQ haplotypes were handled as single units for association and clustering, since linkage in the cohort was strong. Among roughly 400 genotyped donors of the cohort, an average of approximately 200,000 unique TCR beta nucleotide sequences was sequenced per donor, of which about 19% were non-productive.

The method behind the library was the immunoSEQ multiplex PCR assay. The multiplex PCR relied on a mix of 60 forward primers for TCR Vbeta segments and 13 reverse primers for TCR Jbeta segments. A multiplex PCR assay on genomic DNA amplified the CDR3 region of rearranged TCR beta genes. On the Illumina HiSeq System, the amplified TCR beta libraries were sequenced as 87-base-pair reads. As for the original processing: A later analysis counted about 80 million unique TCR beta chains across the 500 to 850 repertoires, and 9 million to 14 million of these chains were shared by at least two donors. To remove PCR and sequencing errors, raw reads were error-corrected and collapsed into unique sequences using a nearest-neighbor algorithm that merged closely related sequences. V, D and J gene segments were assigned by aligning CDR3 sequences to IMGT reference sequences. Each retained sequence needed at least a six-nucleotide match to both a V gene segment and a J gene segment. Rearrangements were called productive when the CDR3 lacked stop codons and stayed in frame with V and J; all others were non-productive. Following IMGT convention, CDR3 was defined as the stretch from the second conserved V-encoded cysteine to the conserved J-encoded phenylalanine. The earlier analysis of some 540 of the donors excluded any sequence lacking an unambiguous match to a single V gene segment. An earlier analysis of 587 of the donors classified V segments as functional when productive rearrangements were above 56.7% and as segregating when the standard deviation between donors was above 5%. To diagnose cytomegalovirus status from the catalog of TCR beta chain sequences, a statistical classification framework was built. V and J gene assignment, in a later analysis, came from comparing TCR nucleotide sequences with IMGT/GENE-DB human TR gene sequences. In a later analysis, CDR3 sequences and most-parsimonious VDJ recombination scenarios were assigned using the TCRdist pipeline. In a later analysis, every TCR beta chain was defined by the combination of its CDR3 amino acid sequence and its V-gene family, and reads without a unique V-gene family were dropped. In a later analysis, 500 to 700 highly shared, low-generation-probability nucleotide sequences were removed to address suspected cross-contamination and a sequencing artifact. In a later analysis, a clonal expansion index was calculated for each public chain from normalized within-repertoire ranks of inferred template counts. In a later analysis, generation probabilities were computed with a VDJ recombination model fitted to out-of-frame rearrangements, and the resulting probabilities were checked against IGoR. Hypergeometric tests were used in a later analysis to score TCR-TCR, TCR-HLA and TCR-CMV co-occurrence, with a repertoire-size bias correction applied to the TCR pairs. In a later analysis, false discovery rates were estimated by permuting HLA or CMV assignments 20 times. A later analysis grouped co-occurring TCRs with DBSCAN, adding TCRdist sequence similarity when clustering within HLA-allele-positive subsets. For co-occurrence clustering, repertoires with fewer than 30,000 or more than 120,000 public chains were excluded, along with four or five repertoires with anomalous nucleotide sharing. The table comes from immuneACCESS by way of TCRdb, which keeps in-frame sequences with V and J called. Part of the clones is missing from these tables; in studies checked, under half for an unresolved V gene and the rest for unknown reasons. V and J calls and clone size are those listed in that table; D and trimming were worked out from the DNA. The sample table lists 150,000 to 200,000 clones, roughly four fifths of them with a count of one. Clones ranked in the top ten supply about 1.9% of the sample.

The cohort comprised hundreds of healthy bone marrow donors. All cohort members were sampled while nominally healthy, although unrecorded immune exposures were likely present. The donor was CMV seronegative and was included in the group of about 350 seronegative cohort members. Each donor provided a peripheral blood sample, and peripheral blood mononuclear cells were used for TCR beta sequencing. Genomic DNA extraction from the blood cell samples was performed with the Qiagen DNeasy Blood Extraction Kit. Study-wide conclusions, independent of this receptor: Several of the top co-occurrence clusters appeared to be linked to parvovirus B19, influenza, CMV and Epstein-Barr virus, according to a later analysis. A further reported finding was that TCR beta sequences accurately predicted the HLA-A and HLA-B alleles for most subjects in the first cohort. Some IMGT-functional V segments, including TRBV6-2 and TRBV6-3, could not be told apart with the 87-base-pair reads, so those segments were excluded. Only TCR beta chains were sequenced in this cohort, and the absence of alpha or paired-chain data limited detectable features. The authors suggested that the approach could potentially be generalized to other disease states and immunological phenotypes. A cluster of highly shared sequence variants was judged likely to represent a technical artifact of the sequencing pipeline. Because HLA typing was unavailable for some donors at each locus, only the typed subset was used in association tests. A total of roughly 160 TCR beta chains were listed by the study as associated with cytomegalovirus. According to a later analysis, TCR association rates differed among HLA loci, with DRB1 alleles showing the most associated TCRs and HLA-C alleles showing the fewest. Linkage disequilibrium might explain the correlated functional status among segregating V segments, but an unknown experimental factor could not be excluded. Compared with equally common non-associated chains, HLA-associated TCR beta chains in a later analysis were more clonally expanded and had lower generation probabilities. When HLA alleles, especially DR and DQ, strongly co-occurred, attributing TCR associations to individual alleles was difficult. Most TCR sequences were observed very rarely across donors, whereas some public TCRs were present in many individuals. A later analysis associated some 17,000 TCR beta sequences with specific HLA alleles at a false discovery rate of 0.05. Because counts were too low, approximately 15 rarely observed V segments, including chromosome 9 orphons, were excluded from the earlier analysis of several hundred of the donors. In an earlier analysis of under 600 of the donors, most TCR beta V segments were observed in productive rearrangements about 87% or about 30% of the time, broadly matching IMGT annotations. The presence/absence analyses assumed that sequencing depth was roughly uniform across donors, and that assumption may not be true. In both the original and validation cohorts, the classifier was reported to diagnose cytomegalovirus status with high specificity and sensitivity. V-gene and J-gene trimming of TCR beta chains was associated with a missense DCLRE1C variant in a later genetic analysis, and the association was replicated in an independent cohort. In a later analysis, most CMV-associated TCR beta chains were found to appear HLA-restricted, with HLA associations seemingly driven largely by CMV exposure. The only immune exposure information available for the cohort was CMV serostatus. According to a later genetic analysis, donors in an Asian-associated ancestry cluster had fewer N-insertions in productive TCRs than the roughly 670-donor mean. In vitro tests confirmed that a few of the cytomegalovirus-associated TCR beta chains recognize cytomegalovirus antigens.

About this clone itself: What this receptor recognizes is not known. Nothing much larger sits one base from this clone, and base qualities are not available.

Taken from cysteine to phenylalanine, the CDR3 has 13 residues. Of all the DNA, just the CDR3 is kept, 39 bases in frame from base 1. From the germline V gene, CDR1 is SGHTA and CDR2 is FQGNSA. The V and J ends are trimmed by 2 bases and 5 bases, leaving 9 bases between them. Material: PBMCs. This chain joins TRBV7-2 to TRBJ1-1, and TRBD1 may be the D gene, going by 6 matching bases. This TCR was sampled from a woman aged 18-35 years in good health and CMV-seronegative. This receptor carries the CDR3 CASSLIQGTEAFF. The nucleotide sequence is TGTGCCAGCAGCTTAATCCAGGGGACTGAAGCTTTCTTT. Beyond the CDR3, the reference TRBV7-2 and TRBJ1-1 genes provide the residues; the full variable domain reads: GAGVSQSPSNKVTEKGKDVELRCDPISGHTALYWYRQSLGQGLEFLIYFQGNSAPDKSGLPSDRFSAERTGGSVSTLTIQRTQQEDSAVYLCASSLIQGTEAFFGQGTRLTVV.